The 3 T cell receptor beta chains below come from one sample, sequenced in a study of cytomegalovirus exposure and HLA in healthy donors. The PCR used 60 Vbeta and 13 Jbeta primers. Sequencing was performed with immunoSEQ multiplex PCR; in TCRdb, only in-frame clones are kept and a portion is missing. The sample has around 130,000 clones, 80% seen once. Sequences were obtained from PBMCs. These receptors came from a woman between 35 and 50 years old in good health and CMV-seronegative.

A few counts support this clone. The chain is built from TRBV4-2 and TRBJ1-4; a possible D gene is TRBD1 (5 bases). The V end lost 2 bases, the J end lost 3 bases, and 13 bases lay between the germline ends. Germline values: CDR1 LGHNA, CDR2 YNFKEQ. The CDR3 is made up of 16 amino acids. The CDR3 is CASSQKAGQANEKLFF. For the CDR3, the DNA is TGTGCCAGCAGCCAAAAGGCGGGGCAGGCTAATGAAAAACTGTTTTTT.

The J gene is TRBJ2-3, the V gene TRBV18; possibly TRBD2 for D (5 bases). CDR1 and CDR2 (germline): KGHSH, LQKENI. Trimming pared 3 bases from V and 4 bases from J, leaving 11 bases between. There are 14 residues in the CDR3. The CDR3 coding sequence is TGTGCCAGCTCACCGGATACTAGGGCAGATACGCAGTATTTT. As protein: CASSPDTRADTQYF.

This clone came up a few times. This chain joins TRBV6-1 and TRBJ2-3; 9 bases fit TRBD2. With 1 base clipped from V and 4 bases from J, the junction kept 6 bases outside the gene matches. Germline V gene data show CDR1 as MNHNS and CDR2 as SASEGT. CDR3 length: 16 residues. The CDR3 protein is CASSEGSSGGADTQYF. For the CDR3, the DNA is TGTGCCAGCAGTGAAGGAAGTAGCGGGGGCGCAGATACGCAGTATTTT.